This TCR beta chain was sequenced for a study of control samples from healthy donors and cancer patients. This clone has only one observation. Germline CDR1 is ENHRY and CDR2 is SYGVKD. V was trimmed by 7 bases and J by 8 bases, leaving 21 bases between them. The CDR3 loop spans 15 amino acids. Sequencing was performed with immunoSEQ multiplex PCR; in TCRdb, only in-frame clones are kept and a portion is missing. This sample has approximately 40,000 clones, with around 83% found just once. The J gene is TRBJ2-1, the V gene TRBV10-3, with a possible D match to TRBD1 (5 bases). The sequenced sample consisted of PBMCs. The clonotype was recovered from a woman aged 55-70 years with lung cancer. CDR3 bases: TGTGCCATCATGGGGCAGACATTAGGGATGGATGAGCAGTTCTTC. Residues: CAIMGQTLGMDEQFF.